In its sample, the clone carrying this TCR beta chain was seen a few times. Its antigen is currently unknown. One entry per CDR3 protein, called by TCRdb with MiXCR from the 5' RACE reads. This sample yields roughly 450,000 distinct CDR3 sequences, of which approximately 18% are seen a single time; 12% belongs to the top ten. This sample was taken from a study of T-cell memory formation after mild COVID-19. Study-wide results and caveats: Day 37-peaking second-wave clones had unconfirmed SARS-CoV-2 specificity. Pre-infection memory contained some responding clones, which suggested that cross-reactive memory had joined.

The CDR3 extends over 14 amino acids. Germline CDR1 is MNHNS and CDR2 is SASEGT. The ends were cut back, 10 bases at V and 4 bases at J, with 17 bases in the middle. This sequence joins TRBV6-1 and TRBJ1-5; D is unclear. The TCR sequence derives from an adult woman who had mild COVID-19 (a few samples of this study predate the infection). Cell type and time point are not known. The sample comprised PBMCs or a T cell subset sorted from them (not recorded which). The CDR3 nucleotides read TGTGCCACACGTTCCGGTGCGGAGAATCAGCCCCAGCATTTT. This sequence encodes CATRSGAENQPQHF.